The clone carrying this T cell receptor (beta chain) was counted once. The data derive from a study of blood T cell repertoires in COVID-19. Germline CDR1 and CDR2: LNHDA and SQIVND (reference sequence). Trimming took off 4 bases at V and 5 bases at J, with 5 bases between the two ends. The CDR3 is 11 amino acids. Method: immunoSEQ multiplex PCR; TCRdb's copy keeps in-frame clones and lacks some. The sample lists about 430,000 clones; around 87% were seen once. This TCR derives from a woman in her thirties with acute COVID-19. The specimen was PBMCs or T cells enriched from blood (not recorded which). The rearrangement links TRBV19 to TRBJ2-5; D is unclear. The chain's CDR3 is CASSTFETQYF. The CDR3 nucleotides read TGTGCCAGTAGTACATTCGAGACCCAGTACTTC. Based on the CDR3 plus reference TRBV19 and TRBJ2-5, the full variable domain is DGGITQSPKYLFRKEGQNVTLSCEQNLNHDAMYWYRQDPGQGLRLIYYSQIVNDFQKGDIAEGYSVSREKKESFPLTVTSAQKNPTAFYLCASSTFETQYFGPGTRLLVL.